The 28 T cell receptor beta chains presented below share a single source sample, sequenced in a study of blood T cell repertoires in COVID-19 (dated by TCRdb to the early 2020s). Library prep was done by the immunoSEQ multiplex PCR assay. Sourced from immuneACCESS, this table was stored by TCRdb with only in-frame sequences that have V and J called. A share of the clones is absent; for the studies checked, an unresolved V gene accounts for under half, and the remainder has no known explanation. The sample contains roughly 150,000 clones, more than 75% of them found a single time. The ten largest clones take up 5% of the sample. The specimen was peripheral blood. All receptors come from a woman aged 45-65 years with acute or convalescent COVID-19.

This chain links TRBV5-1 with TRBJ1-2; D perhaps matches TRBD1 (5 bases). Trimming cost V 0 bases and J 0 bases, with 9 bases left between them. This CDR3 region has 15 residues. CDR1 and CDR2 (germline): SGHRS, YFSETQ. The CDR3 region is CASSLGQISNYGYTF. The DNA of the CDR3 is TGCGCCAGCAGCTTGGGACAGATCTCTAACTATGGCTACACCTTC. The full variable domain, completed using reference TRBV5-1 and TRBJ1-2, is KAGVTQTPRYLIKTRGQQVTLSCSPISGHRSVSWYQQTPGQGLQFLFEYFSETQRNKGNFPGRFSGRQFSNSRSEMNVSTLELGDSALYLCASSLGQISNYGYTFGSGTRLTVV.

The chain recombines TRBV5-6 with TRBJ1-4; 8 bases are shared with TRBD1. CDR1 SGHDT and CDR2 YYEEEE come from the germline V gene. This CDR3 comprises 16 residues. V gave up 3 bases and J gave up 8 bases; unmatched junction bases: 12. The CDR3 DNA follows: TGTGCCAGCAGCTCCACCGGACAGGGCAGATGGGAAAAACTGTTTTTT. Translated, it gives CASSSTGQGRWEKLFF.

This clone came up a few times. The genes are TRBV6-5 and TRBJ1-1, with unresolved D. The germline V gene encodes CDR1 MNHEY and CDR2 SVGAGI. The CDR3 has 13 residues. Trimming took 4 bases from V and 5 from J, leaving 11 bases between them. Written as DNA, the CDR3 is TGTGCCAGCAGTTTGTCTAGAGGTACTGAAGCTTTCTTT. It codes for CASSLSRGTEAFF.

This chain connects TRBV3-1 (or the pseudogene TRBV3-2) to TRBJ1-1, with D possibly matching TRBD1 (5 bases). The V end was cut by 1 base, the J end by 3 bases, with 12 bases between. The CDR3 is 15 residues long. Germline lookup yields CDR1 LGHDT and CDR2 YNNKEL (reference sequence). CDR3 in amino acids: CASSQGITGDTEAFF. CDR3 nucleotides: TGTGCCAGCAGCCAAGGAATCACAGGTGACACTGAAGCTTTCTTT.

The chain carries TRBV7-2 and TRBJ2-1, with 7 bases identical to TRBD1. The length of the CDR3 is 13 residues. The germline V gene encodes CDR1 SGHTA and CDR2 FQGNSA. V trimming: 3 bases; J trimming: 4 bases; junction bases outside the gene matches: 0. CDR3 coding DNA: TGTGCCAGCAGCTTGGGACAGTACAATGAGCAGTTCTTC. Its translation: CASSLGQYNEQFF.

This sequence joins TRBV5-6 and TRBJ1-5, with D possibly TRBD1 on 6 matching bases. The CDR3 runs to 15 residues. Germline CDR1 reads SGHDT; CDR2 reads YYEEEE. V was pared by 4 bases and J by 4 bases, with 15 bases between. The CDR3 DNA follows: TGTGCCAGCAGCGCCCGGGACACTGATAATCAGCCCCAGCATTTT. As protein: CASSARDTDNQPQHF.

The rearrangement links TRBV29-1 to TRBJ1-5, with TRBD1 identical over 8 bases. V lost 6 bases to trimming and J lost 9 bases; unmatched junction nucleotides: 13. There are 14 residues in the CDR3. The germline gives CDR1 SQVTM, CDR2 ANQGSEA. The CDR3 region has the DNA TGCAGCGTGACCCGGGACAGGCTAGATGGGCCCCAGCATTTT. Translated: CSVTRDRLDGPQHF.

The chain carries TRBV6-2 or TRBV6-3 and TRBJ1-5, with D possibly matching TRBD1 (6 bases). V dropped 5 bases and J dropped 4 bases, with 12 bases sitting between them. The germline V gene has CDR1 MNHEY and CDR2 SVGEGT. The CDR3 runs 14 residues. CDR3 protein: CASSGTSLNQPQHF. DNA of the CDR3: TGTGCCAGCAGTGGGACAAGTCTTAATCAGCCCCAGCATTTT.

This clone was detected once. The chain employs TRBV7-6 and TRBJ2-2; tentatively, D is TRBD2 (5 bases). From germline, CDR1 is SGHVS and CDR2 FNYEAQ. The CDR3 length is 12 residues. Trimming removed 5 bases at V and 5 bases at J, with 6 bases between. The CDR3 spells CASSRGTGELFF. The CDR3 DNA is TGTGCCAGCAGCCGGGGAACCGGGGAGCTGTTTTTT. The whole variable domain, filled in from reference TRBV7-6 and TRBJ2-2, reads GAGVSQSPRYKVTKRGQDVALRCDPISGHVSLYWYRQALGQGPEFLTYFNYEAQQDKSGLPNDRFSAERPEGSISTLTIQRTEQRDSAMYRCASSRGTGELFFGEGSRLTVL.

This chain links TRBV14 with TRBJ1-2; maybe TRBD1 (6 bases). The CDR3 sequence is 15 residues long. V was cut by 5 bases and J by 4 bases, with 17 bases left in between. Per the germline V gene, CDR1 is SGHDN and CDR2 is FVKESK. The CDR3 nucleotides are TGTGCCAGCAGCTCCCAACAGGGAATTCCCTATGGCTACACCTTC. It yields the protein CASSSQQGIPYGYTF.

The chain carries TRBV3-1 (or the pseudogene TRBV3-2) and TRBJ1-2, with 7 bases matching TRBD1. CDR1 is LGHDT and CDR2 is YNNKEL in the germline V gene (reference sequence). Trimming removed 2 bases from V and 2 bases from J; junction bases left unmatched: 5. The CDR3 extends over 15 amino acids. The CDR3, as DNA: TGTGCCAGCAGCCAAAGGACAGGAATGAACTATGGCTACACCTTC. It encodes CASSQRTGMNYGYTF.

The V call is TRBV9, the J call TRBJ2-3, with D possibly matching TRBD1 (6 bases). CDR3 size: 15 residues. CDR1 and CDR2 from the germline V gene are SGDLS and YYNGEE. V lost 3 bases to trimming and J lost 0 bases, with 11 bases between them. The CDR3 DNA sequence: TGTGCCAGCAGCGCGACAGGCCTGAGCACAGATACGCAGTATTTT. This translates into CASSATGLSTDTQYF.

This clone was detected only a few times. The rearrangement joins TRBV10-3 to TRBJ1-5; D may be TRBD1 (5 bases). Trimming took 0 bases from V and 11 from J, leaving 17 bases between them. Germline values: CDR1 ENHRY, CDR2 SYGVKD. This CDR3 has 15 residues. The CDR3 loop is CAISESDSGDRTQHF. As DNA, the CDR3 is TGTGCCATCAGTGAGTCCGACTCGGGGGATCGGACCCAGCATTTT.

This sequence joins TRBV9 and TRBJ1-2; 9 bases are a match to TRBD1. From germline, CDR1 is SGDLS and CDR2 YYNGEE. This CDR3 has 14 amino acids. V lost 6 bases to trimming and J lost 8 bases; unmatched junction nucleotides: 11. CDR3 amino acids: CASTKGTGLRGYTF. For the CDR3, the DNA is TGTGCCAGCACCAAAGGGACAGGGCTTCGCGGCTACACCTTC.

The sample holds a few counts of this clone. The gene calls are TRBV5-1 and TRBJ2-2; the D gene is possibly TRBD1 (5 bases). The CDR3 contains 15 residues. The germline CDR1 and CDR2 sequences are SGHRS and YFSETQ. The germline V and J ends were trimmed by 1 base and 1 base, with 8 bases remaining between them. As DNA, the CDR3 is TGCGCCAGCAGCTTGAGAGGACAGAACACCGGGGAGCTGTTTTTT. Translation: CASSLRGQNTGELFF. The full variable domain, its missing parts supplied by reference TRBV5-1 and TRBJ2-2, is KAGVTQTPRYLIKTRGQQVTLSCSPISGHRSVSWYQQTPGQGLQFLFEYFSETQRNKGNFPGRFSGRQFSNSRSEMNVSTLELGDSALYLCASSLRGQNTGELFFGEGSRLTVL.

The chain combines TRBV5-1 with TRBJ2-1; the D is unclear. The germline V gene encodes CDR1 SGHRS and CDR2 YFSETQ. The CDR3 totals 14 residues. V was cut by 0 bases and J by 8 bases, with 12 bases left in between. CDR3 bases: TGCGCCAGCAGCTTGGAAGGTAGCTGGGATGAGCAGTTCTTC. Residues: CASSLEGSWDEQFF.

The chain links TRBV11-2 to TRBJ2-5; a weak D match, TRBD1 (6 bases). The CDR3 consists of 16 residues. The germline gives CDR1 SGHAT, CDR2 FQNNGV. V lost 2 bases and J lost 1, with 14 bases in between. The CDR3, as DNA: TGTGCCAGCAGCTTACGTTTTGGGACAAGCCAAGAGACCCAGTACTTC. Amino acid sequence: CASSLRFGTSQETQYF. Combining the CDR3 with reference TRBV11-2 and TRBJ2-5 gives the whole variable domain EAGVAQSPRYKIIEKRQSVAFWCNPISGHATLYWYQQILGQGPKLLIQFQNNGVVDDSQLPKDRFSAERLKGVDSTLKIQPAKLEDSAVYLCASSLRFGTSQETQYFGPGTRLLVL.

This clone was observed a few times. The CDR3 DNA reads as TGCAGCGCCGGCGATTTCGGGGGAAATCAGCCCCAGCATTTT. Its translation is CSAGDFGGNQPQHF. V usage is TRBV29-1 and J usage is TRBJ1-5; TRBD1 is a possible D gene (5 bases). Germline V lookup: CDR1 SQVTM, CDR2 ANQGSEA. V gave up 7 bases and J gave up 4 bases, with 17 bases separating them. This CDR3 comprises 14 residues. Full variable domain (outside the CDR3, taken from reference TRBV29-1 and TRBJ1-5): SAVISQKPSRDICQRGTSLTIQCQVDSQVTMMFWYRQQPGQSLTLIATANQGSEATYESGFVIDKFPISRPNLTFSTLTVSNMSPEDSSIYLCSAGDFGGNQPQHFGDGTRLSIL.

The chain carries TRBV27 and TRBJ1-2; D may be TRBD1 (5 bases). The CDR3 sequence is 12 residues long. CDR1 is MNHEY and CDR2 is SMNVEV in the germline V gene (reference sequence). V was shortened by 11 bases and J by 4 bases, with 14 bases between the two germline ends. The CDR3 bases are TGTGCCCACAACGCAGGGTTCTATGGCTACACCTTC. It translates to CAHNAGFYGYTF.

This clone showed up just a few times. This chain uses TRBV7-2 with TRBJ2-1; TRBD2 aligns across 10 bases. The length of the CDR3 is 15 residues. Germline CDR1 and CDR2: SGHTA and FQGNSA. V gave up 7 bases and J gave up 5 bases; unmatched junction bases: 8. The CDR3 sequence is CASIRLAGGNNEQFF. DNA for the CDR3: TGTGCCAGCATTCGATTAGCGGGGGGAAACAATGAGCAGTTCTTC.

The chain recombines TRBV7-9 with TRBJ1-1, with D tentatively TRBD1 (6 bases). CDR1 is SEHNR and CDR2 is FQNEAQ in the germline V gene (reference sequence). Trimming removed 4 bases from V and 1 base from J, with 13 bases in between. The CDR3 sequence is 15 residues long. The CDR3 nucleotides read TGTGCCAGCAGCTCGCTACAGGGAGCGAACACTGAAGCTTTCTTT. Translation: CASSSLQGANTEAFF.

This chain connects TRBV7-9 to TRBJ2-5; D remains ambiguous. The germline V gene encodes CDR1 SEHNR and CDR2 FQNEAQ (reference sequence). The CDR3 is made up of 14 amino acids. The V end was cut by 1 base, the J end by 6 bases, with 12 bases between. The chain's CDR3 is CASSLGILAQTQYF. The CDR3 DNA sequence: TGTGCCAGCAGCTTAGGGATTTTAGCTCAGACCCAGTACTTC.

The J gene is TRBJ1-5, the V gene TRBV7-2, with a possible D match to TRBD1 (6 bases). Germline CDR1 reads SGHTA; CDR2 reads FQGNSA. Between the trimmed V and J ends, which lost 5 bases and 3 bases, there was a span of 11 bases. The CDR3 is 14 amino acids. The CDR3 is CASSTRGNNQPQHF. CDR3 coding DNA: TGTGCCAGCAGCACCAGGGGCAACAATCAGCCCCAGCATTTT.

The chain combines TRBV29-1 with TRBJ1-2, with TRBD1 matching over 10 bases. V trimming: 4 bases; J trimming: 9 bases; junction bases outside the gene matches: 8. This CDR3 is built from 13 residues. The germline gives CDR1 SQVTM, CDR2 ANQGSEA. The CDR3 protein is CSVGGQGSGSYTF. The CDR3 DNA is TGCAGCGTTGGGGGACAGGGGAGCGGTAGCTACACCTTC.

This clone was seen a single time. This rearrangement joins TRBV19 to TRBJ1-4; D is undetermined. CDR1 and CDR2 (germline): LNHDA, SQIVND (reference sequence). CDR3 length: 13 amino acids. Trimming removed 5 bases at V and 4 bases at J, with 8 bases between. CDR3 nucleotide sequence: TGTGCCAGTAGTCGGGGAAATAATGAAAAACTGTTTTTT. It translates to CASSRGNNEKLFF.

V gene TRBV19 combines with J gene TRBJ1-6, with 9 bases fitting TRBD1. V gave up 6 bases and J gave up 8 bases; unmatched junction bases: 8. The CDR3 runs to 15 residues. Germline-derived CDR1 and CDR2 are LNHDA and SQIVND (reference sequence). The CDR3 protein is CASSPMTGGDSPLHF. The CDR3 region has the DNA TGTGCCAGTAGCCCCATGACAGGGGGTGATTCACCCCTCCACTTT.

The rearrangement uses TRBV7-2 and TRBJ1-6, with D perhaps TRBD1 (6 bases). V dropped 6 bases and J dropped 6 bases, with 9 bases sitting between them. This CDR3 has 13 amino acids. Germline V gene sequence: CDR1 SGHTA, CDR2 FQGNSA. The CDR3 is CASRLQGNSPLHF. Written as DNA, the CDR3 is TGTGCCAGCAGGTTACAGGGTAATTCACCCCTCCACTTT.

As concerns this clone: It may be a read error: a sequence one base away is much more abundant. The chain combines TRBV28 with TRBJ1-1; D uncertain. Germline values: CDR1 MDHEN, CDR2 SYDVKM. Between the trimmed V and J ends, which lost 4 bases and 1 base, there was a span of 4 bases. The CDR3 is 12 amino acids. CDR3: CASSYGNTEAFF. The CDR3 coding sequence is TGTGCCAGCAGTTACGGGAACACTGAAGCTTTCTTT.